One sample yielded the 21 T cell receptor beta chains listed below, sequenced in a study of OX40 agonist ivuxolimab in advanced cancers. This table comes from immunoSEQ multiplex PCR, and its TCRdb copy is limited to in-frame clones, with some not included. The sample shows 70,000 to 80,000 clones, 80% to 90% of them seen only once. The sequencing here drew on CD4+ or CD8+ T cells sorted from blood, taken in a trial of the OX40 agonist ivuxolimab. The receptors were gathered from an adult with an advanced solid tumor such as melanoma, head and neck, liver or kidney cancer.

The V and J genes are TRBV19 and TRBJ2-7; the D gene could be TRBD1 or TRBD2 (5 bases each). The CDR3 has 13 residues. The germline V gene has CDR1 LNHDA and CDR2 SQIVND (reference sequence). V was trimmed by 3 bases and J by 9 bases, leaving 15 bases between them. The CDR3 nucleotides are TGTGCCAGTAGTATCCGGCTTGGGGACGGGCAGTACTTC. This sequence encodes CASSIRLGDGQYF.

V usage is TRBV20-1 and J usage is TRBJ2-3; D uncertain. CDR1 is DFQATT and CDR2 is SNEGSKA in the germline V gene (reference sequence). This CDR3 has 11 residues. The V end lost 6 bases, the J end lost 4 bases, and 8 bases lay between the germline ends. CDR3: CSANAPDTQYF. The CDR3 nucleotides read TGCAGTGCGAATGCCCCAGATACGCAGTATTTT.

The V gene is TRBV2, the J gene TRBJ2-1; D is unresolved. The length of the CDR3 is 12 residues. Trimming took off 4 bases at V and 7 bases at J, with 8 bases between the two ends. The germline CDR1 and CDR2 sequences are SNHLY and FYNNEI. CDR3 residues: CASSADRNEQFF. The CDR3, as DNA: TGTGCCAGCAGTGCGGATAGAAATGAGCAGTTCTTC.

This sequence joins TRBV5-1 and TRBJ2-2; a possible D gene is TRBD1 (5 bases). The CDR3 runs to 17 residues. V was pared by 5 bases and J by 0 bases, with 17 bases between. Per the germline V gene, CDR1 is SGHRS and CDR2 is YFSETQ. In DNA form, the CDR3 reads TGCGCCAGCAGGTTTTACCAGGGTCAGGCGAACACCGGGGAGCTGTTTTTT. It encodes CASRFYQGQANTGELFF. The full variable domain, its missing parts supplied by reference TRBV5-1 and TRBJ2-2, is KAGVTQTPRYLIKTRGQQVTLSCSPISGHRSVSWYQQTPGQGLQFLFEYFSETQRNKGNFPGRFSGRQFSNSRSEMNVSTLELGDSALYLCASRFYQGQANTGELFFGEGSRLTVL.

The chain uses TRBV5-1 and TRBJ2-1; 10 positions agree with TRBD2. Germline CDR1 reads SGHRS; CDR2 reads YFSETQ. The CDR3 is 13 amino acids. The junction had 2 bases not matched to a gene; V was cut back by 5 bases and J by 6 bases. In DNA form, the CDR3 reads TGCGCCAGCAGACTAGCGGGGTCCAATGAGCAGTTCTTC. Its protein is CASRLAGSNEQFF.

V is TRBV7-9 and J is TRBJ1-4; D not resolved. Germline lookup yields CDR1 SEHNR and CDR2 FQNEAQ (reference sequence). Trimming stripped 6 bases from V and 0 bases from J, with 14 bases between. This CDR3 comprises 16 residues. CDR3 sequence (DNA): TGTGCCAGCAGTCATGGGTTTAGGGCAACTAATGAAAAACTGTTTTTT. Protein product: CASSHGFRATNEKLFF.

The gene calls are TRBV2 and TRBJ2-5; TRBD2 matches 13 bases. There are 15 residues in the CDR3. In germline, CDR1 is SNHLY, CDR2 FYNNEI. Trimming cost V 6 bases and J 7 bases; bases outside gene matches: 8. The DNA for the CDR3 is TGTGCCAGCAGGAGCGGGACTAGCGGGGTTGGGACCCAGTACTTC. This sequence encodes CASRSGTSGVGTQYF.

V is TRBV18 and J is TRBJ1-5; no reliable D call. CDR1 is KGHSH and CDR2 is LQKENI in the germline V gene. The CDR3 spans 15 residues. V lost 3 bases and J 1 base, leaving 10 bases between the germline ends. CDR3 in DNA: TGTGCCAGCTCACCGGTGGGCAGAAGCAATCAGCCCCAGCATTTT. As protein: CASSPVGRSNQPQHF.

The chain joins TRBV6-1 to TRBJ1-2; D uncertain. The V gene lost 9 bases and the J gene lost 0 bases, with 8 bases spanning the gap. The CDR3 covers 12 residues. CDR1 and CDR2 from the germline V gene are MNHNS and SASEGT. The CDR3 region is CASASTNYGYTF. CDR3 coding DNA: TGTGCCAGTGCATCGACTAACTATGGCTACACCTTC.

The chain combines TRBV7-9 with TRBJ1-2; 7 nucleotides align to TRBD1. This CDR3 contains 14 residues. Germline CDR1 SEHNR, CDR2 FQNEAQ (reference sequence). The J segment lost 2 bases and the V segment lost 4 bases, leaving 4 bases of the junction unmatched. CDR3 protein: CASSSGQMNYGYTF. As DNA, the CDR3 is TGTGCCAGCAGCTCGGGACAGATGAACTATGGCTACACCTTC.

The chain recombines TRBV7-3 with TRBJ2-1, with 11 bases matching TRBD2. V shed 6 bases and J 5 bases; nucleotides not matched to a gene: 6. Germline CDR1 and CDR2: SGHTA and FQGTGA. The CDR3 extends over 15 amino acids. The CDR3 bases are TGTGCCAGCAGTCTAGGGACTAGCGGCAACAATGAGCAGTTCTTC. Protein: CASSLGTSGNNEQFF.

V and J are TRBV6-6 and TRBJ1-1; 7 bases agree with TRBD1. This CDR3 region has 14 residues. The V segment lost 0 bases and the J segment 5 bases; nucleotides outside the gene matches: 3. The germline V gene encodes CDR1 MNHNY and CDR2 SVGAGI (reference sequence). The CDR3 protein is CASSYSQGVTEAFF. The CDR3 region has the DNA TGTGCCAGCAGTTACTCCCAGGGGGTGACTGAAGCTTTCTTT.

The chain recombines TRBV25-1 with TRBJ1-5; D gene unclear. Per the germline V gene, CDR1 is MGHDK and CDR2 is SYGVNS. V was clipped by 10 bases and J by 5 bases, with 15 bases between them. The CDR3 runs 13 residues. The CDR3 DNA follows: TGTGCCACCACAGTGACGCCGCATCAGCCCCAGCATTTT. This codes for CATTVTPHQPQHF. The variable domain in full, completed from reference TRBV25-1 and TRBJ1-5, reads EADIYQTPRYLVIGTGKKITLECSQTMGHDKMYWYQQDPGMELHLIHYSYGVNSTEKGDLSSESTVSRIRTEHFPLTLESARPSHTSQYLCATTVTPHQPQHFGDGTRLSIL.

The chain combines TRBV4-1 with TRBJ1-4; 12 positions match TRBD1. Germline-derived CDR1 and CDR2 are MGHRA and YSYEKL. The length of the CDR3 is 16 residues. V was clipped by 5 bases and J by 8 bases; unmatched bases: 9. DNA for the CDR3: TGCGCCAGCAGCGGCGGGGGACAGGGGGCTGGAGAAAAACTGTTTTTT. Translating gives CASSGGGQGAGEKLFF.

Only a few counts were recorded for this clone. The V gene is TRBV9, the J gene TRBJ1-1, with D unclear. The V end was cut by 3 bases, the J end by 0 bases, with 12 bases between. Per the germline V gene, CDR1 is SGDLS and CDR2 is YYNGEE. The CDR3 length is 15 residues. CDR3 loop: CASSAGPGLNTEAFF. Here the CDR3 DNA reads TGTGCCAGCAGCGCAGGCCCAGGATTGAACACTGAAGCTTTCTTT.

This clone was picked up a small number of times. The chain couples TRBV6-5 to TRBJ2-7; TRBD1 matches 7 bases. The CDR3 spans 15 residues. After removal of 0 bases from V and 1 base from J, the junction contained 3 bases not matched to a gene. The germline V gene has CDR1 MNHEY and CDR2 SVGAGI. CDR3 region: CASSYSARGSYEQYF. In DNA, the CDR3 is TGTGCCAGCAGTTACTCAGCCAGGGGGTCCTACGAGCAGTACTTC.

The CDR3 DNA reads as TGTGCCAGCAGTGAAGACGGGGTCCAGCCCCAGCATTTT. Translation: CASSEDGVQPQHF. The gene calls are TRBV6-1 and TRBJ1-5; unclear D gene. Between the trimmed V and J ends, which lost 1 base and 7 bases, there was a span of 8 bases. Germline values: CDR1 MNHNS, CDR2 SASEGT. This CDR3 region has 13 residues.

The rearrangement links TRBV6-4 to TRBJ1-2; no firm D call. The CDR3 consists of 15 residues. The V end lost 6 bases, the J end lost 0 bases, and 14 bases lay between the germline ends. Germline CDR1 is MRHNA and CDR2 is SNTAGT. The CDR3 protein is CASSQDYGANYGYTF. In DNA form, the CDR3 reads TGTGCCAGCAGCCAAGATTATGGAGCTAACTATGGCTACACCTTC.

The genes are TRBV5-1 and TRBJ1-6; 7 positions agree with TRBD1. Trimming at V came to 4 bases and at J to 4 bases, leaving 5 bases not matched to a gene. This CDR3 comprises 15 residues. CDR1 is SGHRS and CDR2 is YFSETQ in the germline V gene. The CDR3 nucleotides are TGCGCCAGCAGCGAGACAGGGCAGTATAATTCACCCCTCCACTTT. Its translation is CASSETGQYNSPLHF.

The V and J genes are TRBV5-4 and TRBJ1-5; TRBD1 matches 8 bases. Germline V gives CDR1 SGHNT, CDR2 YYREEE (reference sequence). After removal of 4 bases from V and 2 bases from J, the junction contained 8 bases not matched to a gene. CDR3 length equals 16 residues. CDR3 sequence: CASSQDRGFGNQPQHF. The DNA of the CDR3 is TGTGCCAGCAGCCAAGACAGGGGATTTGGCAATCAGCCCCAGCATTTT.

The chain combines TRBV6-5 with TRBJ1-1, with D possibly TRBD1 on 5 matching bases. Germline CDR1 reads MNHEY; CDR2 reads SVGAGI. The V end lost 8 bases, the J end lost 4 bases, and 8 bases lay between the germline ends. The CDR3 sequence is 11 residues long. The CDR3 sequence is CASRGITEAFF. The CDR3 coding sequence is TGTGCCAGCCGGGGGATCACTGAAGCTTTCTTT.